The present entry profiles one T cell receptor (beta chain) with its context. Its matching antigen is unknown. cDNA libraries of TCR beta carried unique molecular identifiers. TCRdb ran MiXCR on the PCR reads and lists one entry per CDR3 protein. The repertoire holds about half a million distinct CDR3 sequences, 30% to 40% seen once, with roughly 6% in the top ten. The entry originates in a study of post-analysis software for immune sequencing data. Study-wide findings and caveats: With TRBV5-6, TRBV5-1 and TRBV20-1 included, about five TRBV segments were more frequent in patients than in controls.

The length of the CDR3 is 13 residues. The sequenced sample was blood. The V call is TRBV21-1, the J call TRBJ1-2. TRBV21-1 is listed as a pseudogene. The clonotype originates from a girl between 2 and 17 years old with multiple sclerosis. The CDR3 sequence: CASRYGGGYGYTF. CDR3 in DNA: TGTGCCAGCCGCTACGGTGGTGGCTATGGCTACACCTTC.